This T cell receptor beta chain was identified in a study of OX40 agonist ivuxolimab in advanced cancers. Overall study: People in dose escalation had one of these cancers: hepatocellular carcinoma, melanoma, renal cell or head and neck cancer.

Germline V CDR1 and CDR2: MNHEY, SMNVEV (reference sequence). This CDR3 is 16 amino acids long. V shed 5 bases and J 10 bases; nucleotides not matched to a gene: 12. Findings and limits, study-wide: There was clonal expansion of CD4+ and CD8+ blood T cells by week 6 at 0.1 to 3.0 mg/kg. Relative to CD4+ cells, CD8+ T cells on average had more expanded clones.

The repertoire was sequenced with immunoSEQ multiplex PCR; TCRdb's copy has only in-frame clones and lacks some. The sample consists of around 100,000 clones, under 95% of them appearing once. This clone was recorded only once. Its antigen is as yet unknown. With baseline, cycle 4 day 1, and cycle 7 day 1 as timepoints, blood was sampled. The rearrangement links TRBV27 to TRBJ2-1; 12 nucleotides align to TRBD2. The receptor was isolated from an adult with an advanced solid tumor such as melanoma, head and neck, liver or kidney cancer. The source material was CD4+ or CD8+ T cells sorted from blood, sampled in a trial of the OX40 agonist ivuxolimab. The CDR3 DNA reads TGTGCCAGCAGTCTGACTAGCGGGAGCCCCACACGAGAGCAGTTCTTC. Protein product: CASSLTSGSPTREQFF.